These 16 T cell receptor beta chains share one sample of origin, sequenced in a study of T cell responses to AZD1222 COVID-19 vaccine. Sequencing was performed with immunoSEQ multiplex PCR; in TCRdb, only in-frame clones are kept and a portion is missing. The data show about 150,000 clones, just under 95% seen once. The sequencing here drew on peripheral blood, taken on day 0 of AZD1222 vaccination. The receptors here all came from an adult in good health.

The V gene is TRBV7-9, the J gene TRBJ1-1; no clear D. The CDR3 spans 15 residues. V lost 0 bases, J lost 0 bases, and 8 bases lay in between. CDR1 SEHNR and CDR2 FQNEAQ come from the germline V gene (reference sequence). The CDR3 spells CASSLAGLMNTEAFF. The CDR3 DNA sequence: TGTGCCAGCAGCTTAGCCGGACTCATGAACACTGAAGCTTTCTTT.

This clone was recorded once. As DNA, the CDR3 is TGCGCCAGCAGCCTCTTAGGGGGACAAGAAGCTTTCTTT. It yields the protein CASSLLGGQEAFF. This sequence joins TRBV4-1 and TRBJ1-1; D is possibly TRBD1 (6 bases). CDR1 is MGHRA, CDR2 YSYEKL, per germline. This CDR3 is 13 amino acids long. V lost 4 bases to trimming and J lost 8 bases, with 14 bases between them.

The CDR3 DNA sequence: TGTGCCAGCAAAGCGGGAGGTTCCTACAATGAGCAGTTCTTC. Residues: CASKAGGSYNEQFF. The chain joins TRBV7-2 to TRBJ2-1; 9 bases fit TRBD2. This CDR3 spans 14 amino acids. CDR1 and CDR2 from the germline V gene are SGHTA and FQGNSA. The trim removed 7 bases at V and 1 base at J, leaving 2 bases unmatched. Full variable domain (missing parts from reference TRBV7-2 and TRBJ2-1): GAGVSQSPSNKVTEKGKDVELRCDPISGHTALYWYRQSLGQGLEFLIYFQGNSAPDKSGLPSDRFSAERTGGSVSTLTIQRTQQEDSAVYLCASKAGGSYNEQFFGPGTRLTVL.

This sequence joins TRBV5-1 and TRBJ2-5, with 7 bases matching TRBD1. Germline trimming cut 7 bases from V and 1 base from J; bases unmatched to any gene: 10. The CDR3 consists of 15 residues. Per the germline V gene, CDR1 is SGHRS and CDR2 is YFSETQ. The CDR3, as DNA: TGCGCCAGCGTACAGGGGAAACCGTTCCAAGAGACCCAGTACTTC. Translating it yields CASVQGKPFQETQYF.

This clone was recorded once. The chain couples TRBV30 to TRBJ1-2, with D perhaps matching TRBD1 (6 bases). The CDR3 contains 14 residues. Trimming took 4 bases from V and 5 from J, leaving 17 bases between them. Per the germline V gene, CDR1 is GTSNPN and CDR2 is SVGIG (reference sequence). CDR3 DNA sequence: TGTGCCTGGACGGGGGCAGGGGTACGATATGGCTACACCTTC. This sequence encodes CAWTGAGVRYGYTF.

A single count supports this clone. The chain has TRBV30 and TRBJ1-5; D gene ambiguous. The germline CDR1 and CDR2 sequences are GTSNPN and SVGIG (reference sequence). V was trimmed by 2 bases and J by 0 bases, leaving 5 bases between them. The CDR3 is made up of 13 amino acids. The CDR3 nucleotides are TGTGCCTGGAGTTTCGATAGCAATCAGCCCCAGCATTTT. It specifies CAWSFDSNQPQHF. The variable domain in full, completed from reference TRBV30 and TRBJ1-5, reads SQTIHQWPATLVQPVGSPLSLECTVEGTSNPNLYWYRQAAGRGLQLLFYSVGIGQISSEVPQNLSASRPQDRQFILSSKKLLLSDSGFYLCAWSFDSNQPQHFGDGTRLSIL.

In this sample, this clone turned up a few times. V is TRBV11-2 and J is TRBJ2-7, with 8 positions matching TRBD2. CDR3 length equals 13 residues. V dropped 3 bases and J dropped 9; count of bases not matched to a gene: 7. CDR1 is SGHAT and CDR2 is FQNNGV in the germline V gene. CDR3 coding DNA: TGTGCCAGCAGCTTTGAGTTAGCGGGAAGGCAGTACTTC. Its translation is CASSFELAGRQYF. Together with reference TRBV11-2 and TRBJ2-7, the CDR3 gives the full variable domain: EAGVAQSPRYKIIEKRQSVAFWCNPISGHATLYWYQQILGQGPKLLIQFQNNGVVDDSQLPKDRFSAERLKGVDSTLKIQPAKLEDSAVYLCASSFELAGRQYFGPGTRLTVT.

CDR3 sequence: CASSPGTGQVETQYF. The CDR3 region has the DNA TGCGCCAGCAGCCCCGGGACGGGCCAGGTAGAGACCCAGTACTTC. The chain combines TRBV5-1 with TRBJ2-5; D possibly matches TRBD1 or TRBD2 (5 bases each). The CDR3 sequence is 15 residues long. Trimming pared 4 bases from V and 4 bases from J, leaving 17 bases between. Looked up from germline, CDR1 is SGHRS and CDR2 is YFSETQ.

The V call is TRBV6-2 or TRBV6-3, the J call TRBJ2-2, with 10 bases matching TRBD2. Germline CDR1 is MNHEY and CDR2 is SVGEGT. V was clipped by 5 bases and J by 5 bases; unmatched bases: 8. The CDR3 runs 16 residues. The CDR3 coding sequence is TGTGCCAGCAGTCCCGTCAGTAGCGGGGGGACCGGGGAGCTGTTTTTT. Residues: CASSPVSSGGTGELFF.

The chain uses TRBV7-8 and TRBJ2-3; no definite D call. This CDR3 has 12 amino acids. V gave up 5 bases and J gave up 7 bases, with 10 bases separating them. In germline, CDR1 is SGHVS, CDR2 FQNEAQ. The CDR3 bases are TGTGCCAGCAGCCCCCTTAGCAATACGCAGTATTTT. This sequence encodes CASSPLSNTQYF.

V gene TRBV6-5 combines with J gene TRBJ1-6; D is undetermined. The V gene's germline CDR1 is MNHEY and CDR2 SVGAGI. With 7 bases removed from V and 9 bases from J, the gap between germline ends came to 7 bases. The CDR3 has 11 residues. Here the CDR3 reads CASTPGSPLHF. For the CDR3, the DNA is TGTGCCAGCACCCCGGGTTCACCCCTCCACTTT.

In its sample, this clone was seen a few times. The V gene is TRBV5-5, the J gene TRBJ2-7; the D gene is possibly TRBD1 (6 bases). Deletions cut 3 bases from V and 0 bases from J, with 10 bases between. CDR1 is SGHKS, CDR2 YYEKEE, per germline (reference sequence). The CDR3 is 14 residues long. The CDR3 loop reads CASSSRGVSYEQYF. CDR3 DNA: TGTGCCAGCAGCTCCAGGGGTGTCTCCTACGAGCAGTACTTC.

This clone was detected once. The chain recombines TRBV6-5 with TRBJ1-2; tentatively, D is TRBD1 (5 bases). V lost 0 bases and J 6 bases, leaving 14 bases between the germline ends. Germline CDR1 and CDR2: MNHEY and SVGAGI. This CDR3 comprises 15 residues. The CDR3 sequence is CASSYSSGGMDGYTF. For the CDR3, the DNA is TGTGCCAGCAGTTACTCGTCCGGGGGGATGGATGGCTACACCTTC.

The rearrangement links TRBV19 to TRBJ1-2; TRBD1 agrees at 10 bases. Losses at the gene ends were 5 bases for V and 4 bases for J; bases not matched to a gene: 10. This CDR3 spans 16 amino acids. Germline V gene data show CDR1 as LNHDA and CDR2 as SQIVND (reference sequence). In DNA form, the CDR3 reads TGTGCCAGTAGTTTCGACAGGGGGCCGGGGGGCTATGGCTACACCTTC. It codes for CASSFDRGPGGYGYTF.

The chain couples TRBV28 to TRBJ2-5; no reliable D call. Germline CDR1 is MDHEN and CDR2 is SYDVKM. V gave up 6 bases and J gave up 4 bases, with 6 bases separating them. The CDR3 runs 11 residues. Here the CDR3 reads CASSPGETQYF. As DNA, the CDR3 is TGTGCCAGCAGCCCCGGAGAGACCCAGTACTTC.

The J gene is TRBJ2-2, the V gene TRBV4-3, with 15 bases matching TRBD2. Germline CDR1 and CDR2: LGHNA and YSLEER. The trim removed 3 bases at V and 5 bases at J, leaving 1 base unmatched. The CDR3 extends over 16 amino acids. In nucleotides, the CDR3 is TGCGCCAGCAGCCACGGGACTAGCGGGAGGACCGGGGAGCTGTTTTTT. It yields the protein CASSHGTSGRTGELFF.